Below are 13 T cell receptor beta chains sequenced from a single sample in a study of T cell responses to AZD1222 COVID-19 vaccine. Sequenced by immunoSEQ multiplex PCR; TCRdb stores in-frame clones only, minus some. The sample shows about 190,000 clones, around 87% of them seen only once. Sample: peripheral blood, taken on day 0 of MenACWY control vaccination. These receptor sequences come from an adult in good health.

This clone was found a few times. The chain has TRBV5-8 and TRBJ1-6; D is unclear. V was shortened by 0 bases and J by 1 base, with 5 bases between the two germline ends. Germline-derived CDR1 and CDR2 are SGHTS and YDEGEE. The CDR3 length is 15 residues. Here the CDR3 reads CASSLGASYNSPLHF. The CDR3 nucleotides are TGTGCCAGCAGCTTGGGGGCTTCCTATAATTCACCCCTCCACTTT.

J is TRBJ2-7 and V is TRBV2, with D hard to call. Trimming took 6 bases from V and 5 from J, leaving 17 bases between them. Germline V gives CDR1 SNHLY, CDR2 FYNNEI. CDR3 size: 14 residues. CDR3 nucleotide sequence: TGTGCCAGCAGAGGCTCGGGCCCCCCAAACGAGCAGTACTTC. Translation: CASRGSGPPNEQYF.

The chain uses TRBV5-8 and TRBJ1-1; no firm D call. Germline values: CDR1 SGHTS, CDR2 YDEGEE. CDR3 size: 15 residues. With 0 bases removed from V and 0 bases from J, the gap between germline ends came to 9 bases. Written as DNA, the CDR3 is TGTGCCAGCAGCTTGGGTCAGCCGATGAACACTGAAGCTTTCTTT. Protein: CASSLGQPMNTEAFF. Together with reference TRBV5-8 and TRBJ1-1, the CDR3 gives the full variable domain: EAGVTQSPTHLIKTRGQQATLRCSPISGHTSVYWYQQALGLGLQFLLWYDEGEERNRGNFPPRFSGRQFPNYSSELNVNALELEDSALYLCASSLGQPMNTEAFFGQGTRLTVV.

The chain couples TRBV5-6 to TRBJ1-1, with D uncertain. The germline gives CDR1 SGHDT, CDR2 YYEEEE. The CDR3 consists of 13 residues. V was pared by 2 bases and J by 6 bases, with 11 bases between. This CDR3 reads CASSFNSRAEAFF. CDR3 nucleotides: TGTGCCAGCAGCTTCAACTCTAGGGCTGAAGCTTTCTTT. Looking up the rest from reference TRBV5-6 and TRBJ1-1 gives the full variable domain: DAGVTQSPTHLIKTRGQQVTLRCSPKSGHDTVSWYQQALGQGPQFIFQYYEEEERQRGNFPDRFSGHQFPNYSSELNVNALLLGDSALYLCASSFNSRAEAFFGQGTRLTVV.

V gene TRBV3-1 (or the pseudogene TRBV3-2) combines with J gene TRBJ1-4; 8 positions agree with TRBD1. The germline CDR1 and CDR2 sequences are LGHDT and YNNKEL (reference sequence). The CDR3 covers 16 residues. V trimming: 2 bases; J trimming: 4 bases; junction bases outside the gene matches: 6. The CDR3 sequence is CASSQRQGISNEKLFF. DNA of the CDR3: TGTGCCAGCAGCCAACGACAGGGGATTAGTAATGAAAAACTGTTTTTT.

This chain links TRBV28 with TRBJ1-5; a possible D gene is TRBD1 (6 bases). Trimming took 2 bases from V and 0 from J, leaving 8 bases between them. Germline-derived CDR1 and CDR2 are MDHEN and SYDVKM. The CDR3 covers 15 residues. The CDR3 protein is CASSLQGYSNQPQHF. CDR3 DNA sequence: TGTGCCAGCAGTTTACAGGGGTATAGCAATCAGCCCCAGCATTTT.

This clone was seen a few times. The chain is built from TRBV14 and TRBJ2-7, with D uncertain. The CDR3 covers 12 residues. Looked up from germline, CDR1 is SGHDN and CDR2 is FVKESK. V gave up 1 base and J gave up 6 bases, with 7 bases separating them. CDR3 in DNA: TGTGCCAGCAGCCAAGGTCCCGGCGAGCAGTACTTC. Translating it yields CASSQGPGEQYF.

The chain carries TRBV10-3 and TRBJ2-1; TRBD2 matches 7 bases. This CDR3 is 15 amino acids long. The germline V gene encodes CDR1 ENHRY and CDR2 SYGVKD. J lost 3 bases, V lost 0 bases, and 2 bases had no gene match. The CDR3 loop is CAISESKRGYNEQFF. CDR3 DNA: TGTGCCATCAGTGAGTCAAAGCGGGGCTACAATGAGCAGTTCTTC.

The genes are TRBV9 and TRBJ2-7, with unresolved D. The CDR3 covers 14 residues. Deletions cut 0 bases from V and 0 bases from J, with 7 bases between. The germline V gene has CDR1 SGDLS and CDR2 YYNGEE. The CDR3 loop reads CASSVASISYEQYF. The CDR3 DNA reads as TGTGCCAGCAGCGTAGCTTCTATCTCCTACGAGCAGTACTTC.

The V and J genes are TRBV2 and TRBJ1-2; D is unresolved. CDR1 is SNHLY and CDR2 is FYNNEI in the germline V gene. Trimming left V 8 bases short and J 4 bases short, with 14 bases between. The CDR3 spans 13 residues. CDR3 region: CASENPSTYGYTF. The DNA of the CDR3 is TGTGCCAGCGAAAACCCATCTACCTATGGCTACACCTTC. The entire variable domain, with the rest obtained from reference TRBV2 and TRBJ1-2, is as follows: EPEVTQTPSHQVTQMGQEVILRCVPISNHLYFYWYRQILGQKVEFLVSFYNNEISEKSEIFDDQFSVERPDGSNFTLKIRSTKLEDSAMYFCASENPSTYGYTFGSGTRLTVV.

The chain uses TRBV19 and TRBJ1-5; D is ambiguous. The CDR3 consists of 13 residues. Germline loops: CDR1 LNHDA, CDR2 SQIVND (reference sequence). V was pared by 6 bases and J by 5 bases, with 11 bases between. CDR3 DNA: TGTGCCAGTAGCCGGGAAAATGATCAGCCCCAGCATTTT. This translates into CASSRENDQPQHF.

There are a few counts of this clone. The chain employs TRBV20-1 and TRBJ2-7; D possibly uses TRBD1 or TRBD2 (5 bases each). V lost 5 bases and J 7 bases, leaving 12 bases between the germline ends. The CDR3 has 11 amino acids. Germline V gene lookup returns CDR1 DFQATT and CDR2 SNEGSKA (reference sequence). CDR3 residues: CSAGSWGEQYF. CDR3 in DNA: TGCAGTGCTGGGTCCTGGGGGGAGCAGTACTTC.

This clone was counted many times. Other DNA sequences in this sample translate to the same CDR3. V usage is TRBV6-5 and J usage is TRBJ1-1, with TRBD1 matching over 7 bases. Germline CDR1 is MNHEY and CDR2 is SVGAGI. The CDR3 covers 13 residues. The V segment lost 6 bases and the J segment 2 bases; nucleotides outside the gene matches: 3. The CDR3 DNA sequence: TGTGCCAGCAGGGGACAGCTCAACACTGAAGCTTTCTTT. It specifies CASRGQLNTEAFF.